Listed below are T cell receptor beta chains from one sample, sequenced in a study of T-cell memory formation after mild COVID-19. TCRdb redid the calling of the 5' RACE reads with MiXCR, one entry per CDR3 protein. The sample lists some 120,000 distinct CDR3 sequences, approximately 15% occurring once. The sequenced sample was PBMCs or a T cell subset sorted from them (not recorded which). The origin of the receptors is a man between 18 and 35 years old who had mild COVID-19 (a few samples of this study predate the infection). Cell type and time point are not known. Both conserved end residues are part of each CDR3. Fields, in order: CDR3 length, V gene, D gene, clone size, J gene, CDR3 protein, CDR3 DNA. The D gene is left open where the match is weak. Where a row states a size, it is once, few, many or the class of an expanded clone; other rows omit it.

15	TRBV25-1	NA	NA	TRBJ2-3	CASSAPGWGLNTQYF	TGTGCCAGCAGTGCACCAGGGTGGGGACTCAATACGCAGTATTTT
13	TRBV5-1	NA	many	TRBJ2-3	CASGHFSTDTQYF	TGCGCCAGCGGACATTTTTCCACAGATACGCAGTATTTT
20	TRBV7-8	TRBD2	few	TRBJ2-4	CASSYRRISGGLQGKNIQYF	TGTGCCAGCAGCTACCGGCGTATTAGCGGGGGGCTCCAAGGCAAAAACATTCAGTACTTC
13	TRBV24-1	NA	few	TRBJ1-6	CATSDDGGSPLHF	TGTGCCACCAGTGATGACGGGGGATCACCCCTCCACTTT
16	TRBV11-1	TRBD1	many	TRBJ2-7	CASSLTGGGQGDEQYF	TGTGCCAGCAGCCTTACCGGAGGAGGACAGGGAGACGAGCAGTACTTC
14	TRBV6-6	NA	few	TRBJ1-1	CASSYSGENTEAFF	TGTGCCAGCAGTTACTCGGGGGAGAACACTGAAGCTTTCTTT
14	TRBV12-3/TRBV12-4	TRBD1	few	TRBJ1-5	CASSQRQGHQPQHF	TGTGCCAGCAGCCAGAGACAGGGCCATCAGCCCCAGCATTTT
14	TRBV12-3/TRBV12-4	NA	NA	TRBJ1-2	CASSPTGSWYGYTF	TGTGCCAGCAGTCCGACAGGATCCTGGTATGGCTACACCTTC
15	TRBV5-4	NA	NA	TRBJ1-1	CASSLASNMNTEAFF	TGTGCCAGCAGCTTGGCGAGCAATATGAACACTGAAGCTTTCTTT
14	TRBV6-5	NA	NA	TRBJ2-5	CASRSTGIYETQYF	TGTGCCAGCAGGAGTACAGGGATTTACGAGACCCAGTACTTC
13	TRBV3-1	TRBD1	few	TRBJ1-2	CASSLQGVYGYTF	TGTGCCAGCAGCCTTCAGGGGGTCTATGGCTACACCTTC
12	TRBV6-5	TRBD1	NA	TRBJ1-1	CASSYGQGRAFF	TGTGCCAGCAGTTACGGACAGGGTAGAGCTTTCTTT
16	TRBV10-3	TRBD1	NA	TRBJ2-3	CAISLTGTGGADTQYF	TGTGCCATCAGCCTTACCGGGACAGGGGGCGCAGATACGCAGTATTTT
15	TRBV12-3/TRBV12-4	TRBD1	NA	TRBJ2-5	CASSAGTGIEETQYF	TGTGCCAGCAGCGCCGGGACAGGGATAGAAGAGACCCAGTACTTC
15	TRBV6-2/TRBV6-3	TRBD1	many	TRBJ2-1	CASSYGVQGMYEQFF	TGTGCCAGCAGTTACGGCGTACAGGGGATGTATGAGCAGTTCTTC
12	TRBV5-5	NA	NA	TRBJ1-2	CASSLEVSGYTF	TGTGCCAGCAGCTTGGAGGTTAGCGGCTACACCTTC
14	TRBV10-3	NA	NA	TRBJ2-2	CAISERVDTGELFF	TGTGCCATCAGTGAGAGGGTCGACACCGGGGAGCTGTTTTTT
16	TRBV5-1	TRBD2	few	TRBJ2-2	CASSLRTSGATGELFF	TGCGCCAGCAGCTTGAGGACTAGCGGGGCGACCGGGGAGCTGTTTTTT
15	TRBV20-1	NA	NA	TRBJ2-3	CSAGPRRGRTDTQYF	TGCAGTGCTGGGCCCCGGCGGGGCCGCACAGATACGCAGTATTTT
13	TRBV3-1	NA	NA	TRBJ1-6	CASLPGVGSPLHF	TGTGCCAGCCTTCCCGGGGTGGGTTCACCCCTCCACTTT
13	TRBV3-1	TRBD1	few	TRBJ1-2	CASSQEGTVMQTF	TGTGCCAGCAGCCAAGAAGGGACAGTTATGCAAACCTTC
12	TRBV12-3/TRBV12-4	NA	many	TRBJ2-5	CASLKETETQYF	TGTGCCAGCCTGAAGGAGACAGAGACCCAGTACTTC
12	TRBV7-6	NA	NA	TRBJ2-5	CAVTGAEETQYF	TGTGCTGTTACCGGGGCGGAGGAGACCCAGTACTTC
17	TRBV20-1	TRBD2	few	TRBJ2-3	CSVSGLAGAGRTDTQYF	TGCAGTGTCTCAGGACTAGCGGGGGCCGGACGCACAGATACGCAGTATTTT
13	TRBV5-1	NA	many	TRBJ2-3	CASSLGLTDTQYF	TGCGCCAGCAGCTTAGGCCTCACAGATACGCAGTATTTT
12	TRBV15	NA	NA	TRBJ1-1	CATSQYRGEAFF	TGTGCCACCAGCCAGTATCGGGGTGAAGCTTTCTTT
13	TRBV5-1	NA	few	TRBJ2-3	CASSPEGTDTQYF	TGCGCCAGCAGCCCGGAGGGGACAGATACGCAGTATTTT
15	TRBV9	NA	NA	TRBJ1-2	CASSVVGTANYGYTF	TGTGCCAGCAGCGTAGTTGGGACCGCTAACTATGGCTACACCTTC
14	TRBV18	NA	few	TRBJ2-5	CASSPMGYQETQYF	TGTGCCAGCTCACCAATGGGTTACCAAGAGACCCAGTACTTC
15	TRBV7-2	TRBD1	NA	TRBJ1-2	CASSLWQGVYYGYTF	TGTGCCAGCAGCTTATGGCAGGGGGTATACTATGGCTACACCTTC
12	TRBV20-1	NA	NA	TRBJ2-5	CSATGLTETQYF	TGCAGTGCTACAGGGTTGACAGAGACCCAGTACTTC
15	TRBV5-1	NA	NA	TRBJ1-6	CASSEFQGGNSPLHF	TGCGCCAGCAGCGAGTTCCAGGGAGGTAATTCACCCCTCCACTTT
12	TRBV11-2	NA	NA	TRBJ2-3	CASRRDGYTQYF	TGTGCCAGCAGAAGGGACGGGTATACGCAGTATTTT